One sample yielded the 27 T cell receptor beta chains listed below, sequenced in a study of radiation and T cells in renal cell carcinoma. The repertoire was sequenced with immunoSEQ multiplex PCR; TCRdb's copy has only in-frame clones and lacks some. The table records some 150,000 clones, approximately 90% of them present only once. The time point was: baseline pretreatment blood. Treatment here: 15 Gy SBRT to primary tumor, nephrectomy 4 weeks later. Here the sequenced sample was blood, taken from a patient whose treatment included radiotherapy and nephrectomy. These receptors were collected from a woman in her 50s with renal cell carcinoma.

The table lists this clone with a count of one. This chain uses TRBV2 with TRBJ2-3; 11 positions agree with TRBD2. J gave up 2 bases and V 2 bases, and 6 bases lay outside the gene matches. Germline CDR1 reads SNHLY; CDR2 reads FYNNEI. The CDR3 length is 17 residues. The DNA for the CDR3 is TGTGCCAGCAGTGAATGGGCTAGCGGGGGGACCACAGATACGCAGTATTTT. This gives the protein CASSEWASGGTTDTQYF. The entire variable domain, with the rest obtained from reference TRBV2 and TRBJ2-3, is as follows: EPEVTQTPSHQVTQMGQEVILRCVPISNHLYFYWYRQILGQKVEFLVSFYNNEISEKSEIFDDQFSVERPDGSNFTLKIRSTKLEDSAMYFCASSEWASGGTTDTQYFGPGTRLTVL.

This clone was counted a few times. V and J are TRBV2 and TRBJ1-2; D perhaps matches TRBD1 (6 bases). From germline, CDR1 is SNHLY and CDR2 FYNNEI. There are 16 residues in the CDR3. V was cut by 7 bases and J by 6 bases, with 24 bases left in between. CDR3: CASTRYLGHRGNGYTF. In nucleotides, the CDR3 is TGTGCCAGCACCAGATACTTGGGACACCGAGGAAATGGCTACACCTTC.

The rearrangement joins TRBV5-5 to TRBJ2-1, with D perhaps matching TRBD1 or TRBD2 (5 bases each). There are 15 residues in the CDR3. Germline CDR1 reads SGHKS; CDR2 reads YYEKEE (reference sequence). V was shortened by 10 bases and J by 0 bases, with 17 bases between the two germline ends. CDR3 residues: CAGGNRTGSYNEQFF. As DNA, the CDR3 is TGTGCCGGCGGAAACAGGACTGGCTCCTACAATGAGCAGTTCTTC.

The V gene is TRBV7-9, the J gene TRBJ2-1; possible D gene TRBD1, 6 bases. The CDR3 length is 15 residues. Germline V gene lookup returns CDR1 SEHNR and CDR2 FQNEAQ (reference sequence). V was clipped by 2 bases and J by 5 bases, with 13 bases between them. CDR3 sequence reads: CASSLQGTADNEQFF. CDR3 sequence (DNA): TGTGCCAGCAGCTTACAGGGGACGGCAGACAATGAGCAGTTCTTC.

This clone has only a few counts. This chain's CDR3 is CASGIGQGGMNTEAFF. CDR3 DNA sequence: TGTGCTAGTGGTATCGGACAGGGTGGTATGAACACTGAAGCTTTCTTT. J is TRBJ1-1 and V is TRBV12-5; 8 nucleotides match TRBD1. CDR3 size: 16 residues. Germline V gives CDR1 LGHNT, CDR2 FRNRAP. The junction had 8 bases not matched to a gene; V was cut back by 5 bases and J by 0 bases.

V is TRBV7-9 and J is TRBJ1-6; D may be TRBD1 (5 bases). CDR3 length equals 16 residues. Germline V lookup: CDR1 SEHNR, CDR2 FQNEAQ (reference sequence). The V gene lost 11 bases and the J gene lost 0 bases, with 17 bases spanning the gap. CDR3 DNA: TGTGCCCTCGGGGAGGGGCTAAGCTCCTATAATTCACCCCTCCACTTT. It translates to CALGEGLSSYNSPLHF.

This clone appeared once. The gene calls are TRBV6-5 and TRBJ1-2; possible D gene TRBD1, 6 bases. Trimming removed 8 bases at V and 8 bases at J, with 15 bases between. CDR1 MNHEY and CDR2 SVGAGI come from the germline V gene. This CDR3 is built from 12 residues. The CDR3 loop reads CASRQLQGGYTF. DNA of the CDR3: TGTGCCAGCCGTCAACTTCAGGGGGGCTACACCTTC.

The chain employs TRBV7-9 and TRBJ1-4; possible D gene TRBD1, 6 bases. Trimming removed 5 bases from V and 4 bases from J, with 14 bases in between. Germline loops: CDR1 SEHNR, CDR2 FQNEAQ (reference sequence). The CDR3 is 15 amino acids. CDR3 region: CASSPGQPVNEKLFF. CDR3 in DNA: TGTGCCAGCAGCCCTGGACAGCCAGTTAATGAAAAACTGTTTTTT.

CDR3 coding DNA: TGTGCCAGCAGCCGGGACATAGCCTCGGAGACCCAGTACTTC. It encodes CASSRDIASETQYF. The V gene is TRBV5-4, the J gene TRBJ2-5; a possible D gene is TRBD1 (6 bases). V dropped 4 bases and J dropped 5 bases, with 15 bases sitting between them. CDR1 and CDR2 from the germline V gene are SGHNT and YYREEE (reference sequence). This CDR3 comprises 14 residues.

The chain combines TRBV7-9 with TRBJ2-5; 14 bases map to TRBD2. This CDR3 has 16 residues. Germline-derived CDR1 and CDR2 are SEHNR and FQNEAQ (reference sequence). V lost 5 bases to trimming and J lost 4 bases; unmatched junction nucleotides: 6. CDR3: CASSQGLAGVAETQYF. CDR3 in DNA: TGTGCCAGCAGCCAGGGACTAGCGGGGGTCGCAGAGACCCAGTACTTC.

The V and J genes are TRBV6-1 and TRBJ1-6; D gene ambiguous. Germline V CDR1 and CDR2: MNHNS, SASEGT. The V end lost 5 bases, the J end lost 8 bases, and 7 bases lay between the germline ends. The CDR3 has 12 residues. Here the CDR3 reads CASSRGDSPLHF. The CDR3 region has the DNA TGTGCCAGCAGTCGGGGTGATTCACCCCTCCACTTT.

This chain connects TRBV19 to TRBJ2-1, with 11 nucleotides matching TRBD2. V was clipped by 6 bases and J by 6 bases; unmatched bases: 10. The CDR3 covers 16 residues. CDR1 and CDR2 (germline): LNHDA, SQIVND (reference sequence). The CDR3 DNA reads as TGTGCCAGTAGGGCCCCTTTAGCGGGGGGGGTCAATGAGCAGTTCTTC. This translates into CASRAPLAGGVNEQFF.

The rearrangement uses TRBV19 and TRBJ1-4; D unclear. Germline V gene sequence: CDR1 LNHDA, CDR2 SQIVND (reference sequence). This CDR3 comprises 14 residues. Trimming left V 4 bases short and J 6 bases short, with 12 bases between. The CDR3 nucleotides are TGTGCCAGTAGTAATCGGCCCTGGGATGAAAAACTGTTTTTT. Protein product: CASSNRPWDEKLFF.

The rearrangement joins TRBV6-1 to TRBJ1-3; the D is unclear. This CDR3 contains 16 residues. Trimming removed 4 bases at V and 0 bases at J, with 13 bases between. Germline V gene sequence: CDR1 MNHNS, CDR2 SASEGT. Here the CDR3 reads CASSASLLLSGNTIYF. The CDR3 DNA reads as TGTGCCAGCAGTGCGTCCCTACTCCTCTCTGGAAACACCATATATTTT.

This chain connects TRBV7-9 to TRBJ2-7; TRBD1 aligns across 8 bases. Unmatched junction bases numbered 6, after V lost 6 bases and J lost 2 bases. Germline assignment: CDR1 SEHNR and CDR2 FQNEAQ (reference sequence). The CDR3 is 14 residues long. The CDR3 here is CASRRQGSTYEQYF. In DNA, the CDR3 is TGTGCCAGCAGAAGACAGGGGTCAACCTACGAGCAGTACTTC.

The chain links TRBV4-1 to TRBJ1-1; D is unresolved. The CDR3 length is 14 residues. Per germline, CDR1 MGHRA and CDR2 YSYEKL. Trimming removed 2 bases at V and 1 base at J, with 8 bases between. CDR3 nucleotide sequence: TGCGCCAGCAGCCAAAGTTGGGGGAACACTGAAGCTTTCTTT. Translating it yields CASSQSWGNTEAFF.

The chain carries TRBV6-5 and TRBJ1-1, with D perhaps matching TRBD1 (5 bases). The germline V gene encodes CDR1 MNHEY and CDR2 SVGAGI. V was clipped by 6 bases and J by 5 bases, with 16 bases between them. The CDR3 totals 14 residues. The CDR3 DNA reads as TGTGCCAGCAGGGACCGGGGGGGGAAGACTGAAGCTTTCTTT. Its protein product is CASRDRGGKTEAFF.

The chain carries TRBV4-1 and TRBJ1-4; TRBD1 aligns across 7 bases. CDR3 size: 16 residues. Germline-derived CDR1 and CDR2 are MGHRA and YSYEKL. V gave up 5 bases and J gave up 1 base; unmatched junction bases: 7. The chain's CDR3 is CASSSRQGQTNEKLFF. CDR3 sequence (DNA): TGCGCCAGCAGCTCCCGACAGGGACAAACTAATGAAAAACTGTTTTTT.

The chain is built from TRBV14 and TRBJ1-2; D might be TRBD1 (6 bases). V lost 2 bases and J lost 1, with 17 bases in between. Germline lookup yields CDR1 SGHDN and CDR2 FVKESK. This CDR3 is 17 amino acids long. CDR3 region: CASSQLTGQSYNYGYTF. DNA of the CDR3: TGTGCCAGCAGCCAACTGACCGGACAGTCCTATAACTATGGCTACACCTTC.

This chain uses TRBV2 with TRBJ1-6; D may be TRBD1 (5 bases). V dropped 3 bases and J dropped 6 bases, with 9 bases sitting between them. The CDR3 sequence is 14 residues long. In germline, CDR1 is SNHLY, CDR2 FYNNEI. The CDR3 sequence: CASSEAGLNSPLHF. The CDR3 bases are TGTGCCAGCAGTGAGGCGGGACTTAATTCACCCCTCCACTTT.

CDR3 sequence (DNA): TGTGCCAGCTCACCACGGGCGCCACAGAGCTCCTACAATGAGCAGTTCTTC. Residues: CASSPRAPQSSYNEQFF. The rearrangement joins TRBV18 to TRBJ2-1; D call uncertain. Germline CDR1 KGHSH, CDR2 LQKENI. CDR3 length: 17 residues. Trimming removed 1 base from V and 0 bases from J, with 13 bases in between.

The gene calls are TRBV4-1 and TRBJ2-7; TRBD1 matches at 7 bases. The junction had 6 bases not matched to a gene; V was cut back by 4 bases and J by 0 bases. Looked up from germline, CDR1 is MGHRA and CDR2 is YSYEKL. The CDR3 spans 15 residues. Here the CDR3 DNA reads TGCGCCAGCAGCCCCGCGGACAGGCTCTCCTACGAGCAGTACTTC. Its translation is CASSPADRLSYEQYF.

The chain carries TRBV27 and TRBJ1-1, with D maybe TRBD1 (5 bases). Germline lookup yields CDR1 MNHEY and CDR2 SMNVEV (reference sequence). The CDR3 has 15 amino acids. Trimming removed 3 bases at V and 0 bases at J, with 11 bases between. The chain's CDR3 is CASSFQGPMNTEAFF. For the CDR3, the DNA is TGTGCCAGCAGTTTCCAGGGACCAATGAACACTGAAGCTTTCTTT.

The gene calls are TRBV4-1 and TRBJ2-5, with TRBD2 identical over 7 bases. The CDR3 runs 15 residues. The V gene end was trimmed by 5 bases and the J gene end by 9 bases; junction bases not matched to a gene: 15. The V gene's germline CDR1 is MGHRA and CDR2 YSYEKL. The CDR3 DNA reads TGCGCCAGCAGCTCCCAGGGCGGGGCCGCGGGGGCCCAGTACTTC. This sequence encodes CASSSQGGAAGAQYF.

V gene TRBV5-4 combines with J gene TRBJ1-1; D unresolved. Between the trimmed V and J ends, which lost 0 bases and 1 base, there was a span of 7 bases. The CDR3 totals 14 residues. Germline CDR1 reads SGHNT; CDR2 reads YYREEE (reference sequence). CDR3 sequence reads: CASSLGHPNTEAFF. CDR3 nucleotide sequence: TGTGCCAGCAGCTTGGGGCATCCGAACACTGAAGCTTTCTTT.

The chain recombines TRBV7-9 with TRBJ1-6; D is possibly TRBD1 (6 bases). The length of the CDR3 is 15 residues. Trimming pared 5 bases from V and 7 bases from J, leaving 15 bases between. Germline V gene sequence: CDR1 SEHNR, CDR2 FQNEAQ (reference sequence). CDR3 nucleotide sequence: TGTGCCAGCAGCCTCCCGGCAGGGGCAAATTCACCCCTCCACTTT. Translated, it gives CASSLPAGANSPLHF. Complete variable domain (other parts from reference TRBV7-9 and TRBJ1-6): DTGVSQNPRHKITKRGQNVTFRCDPISEHNRLYWYRQTLGQGPEFLTYFQNEAQLEKSRLLSDRFSAERPKGSFSTLEIQRTEQGDSAMYLCASSLPAGANSPLHFGNGTRLTVT.

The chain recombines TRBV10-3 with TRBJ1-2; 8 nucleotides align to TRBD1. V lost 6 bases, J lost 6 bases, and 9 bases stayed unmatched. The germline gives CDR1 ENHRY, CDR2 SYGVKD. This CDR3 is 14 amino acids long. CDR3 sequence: CAIRNGQGLHGYTF. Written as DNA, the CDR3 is TGTGCCATCAGGAACGGACAGGGCCTTCATGGCTACACCTTC.